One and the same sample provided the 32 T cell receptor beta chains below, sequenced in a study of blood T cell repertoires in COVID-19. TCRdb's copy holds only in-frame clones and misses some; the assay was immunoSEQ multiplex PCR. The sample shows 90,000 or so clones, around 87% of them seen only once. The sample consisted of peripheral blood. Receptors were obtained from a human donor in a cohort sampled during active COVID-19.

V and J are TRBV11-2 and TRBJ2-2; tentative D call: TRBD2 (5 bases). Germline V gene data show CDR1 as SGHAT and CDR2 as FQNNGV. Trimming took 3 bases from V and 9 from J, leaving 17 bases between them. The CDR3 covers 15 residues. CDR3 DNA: TGTGCCAGCAGCTTCCGGGGTGCCGGTTTCAGGGAGCTGTTTTTT. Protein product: CASSFRGAGFRELFF.

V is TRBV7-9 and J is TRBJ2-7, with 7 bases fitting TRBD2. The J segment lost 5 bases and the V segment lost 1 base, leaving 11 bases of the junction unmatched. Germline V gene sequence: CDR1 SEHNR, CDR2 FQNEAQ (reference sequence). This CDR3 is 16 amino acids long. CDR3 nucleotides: TGTGCCAGCAGCTTAGAGGTCGGACTAGGTACAGACGAGCAGTACTTC. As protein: CASSLEVGLGTDEQYF.

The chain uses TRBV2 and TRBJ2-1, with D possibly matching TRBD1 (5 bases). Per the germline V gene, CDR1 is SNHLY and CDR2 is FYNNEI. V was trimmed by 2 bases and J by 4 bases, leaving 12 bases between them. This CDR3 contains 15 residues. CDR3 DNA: TGTGCCAGCAGTGAATCGTCAGGGTCTTACAATGAGCAGTTCTTC. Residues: CASSESSGSYNEQFF. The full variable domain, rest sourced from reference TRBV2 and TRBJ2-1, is EPEVTQTPSHQVTQMGQEVILRCVPISNHLYFYWYRQILGQKVEFLVSFYNNEISEKSEIFDDQFSVERPDGSNFTLKIRSTKLEDSAMYFCASSESSGSYNEQFFGPGTRLTVL.

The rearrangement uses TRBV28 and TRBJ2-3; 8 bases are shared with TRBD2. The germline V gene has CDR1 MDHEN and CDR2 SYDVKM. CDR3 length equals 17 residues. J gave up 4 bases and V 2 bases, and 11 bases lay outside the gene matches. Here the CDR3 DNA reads TGTGCCAGCAGTTTAGGCGGAGCGGGAGCTTCCGCAGATACGCAGTATTTT. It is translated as CASSLGGAGASADTQYF.

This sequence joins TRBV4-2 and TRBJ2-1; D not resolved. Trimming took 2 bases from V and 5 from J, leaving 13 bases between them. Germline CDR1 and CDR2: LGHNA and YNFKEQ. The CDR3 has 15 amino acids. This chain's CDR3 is CASSQRLSWDNEQFF. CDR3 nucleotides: TGTGCCAGCAGCCAACGACTCTCTTGGGACAATGAGCAGTTCTTC.

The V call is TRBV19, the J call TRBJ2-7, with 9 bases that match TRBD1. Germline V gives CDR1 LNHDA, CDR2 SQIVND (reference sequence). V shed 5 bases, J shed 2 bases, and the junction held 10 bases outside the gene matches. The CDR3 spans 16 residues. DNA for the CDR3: TGTGCCAGTAGTGCACCCGGGACAGGGTTTGCCTACGAGCAGTACTTC. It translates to CASSAPGTGFAYEQYF.

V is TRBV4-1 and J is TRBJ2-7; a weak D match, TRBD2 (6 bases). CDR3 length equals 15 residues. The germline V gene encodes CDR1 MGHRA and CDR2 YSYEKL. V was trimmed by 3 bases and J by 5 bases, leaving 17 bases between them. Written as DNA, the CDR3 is TGCGCCAGCAGCCAGATTAGCGGAGGGGCCGACGAGCAGTACTTC. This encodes CASSQISGGADEQYF.

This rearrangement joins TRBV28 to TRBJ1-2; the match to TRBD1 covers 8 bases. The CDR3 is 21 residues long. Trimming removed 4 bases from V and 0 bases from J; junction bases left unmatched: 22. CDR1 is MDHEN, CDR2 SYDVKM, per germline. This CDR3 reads CASSSLEGGGVRGLPNYGYTF. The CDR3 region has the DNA TGTGCCAGCAGTTCATTAGAGGGGGGTGGCGTCAGGGGGCTCCCTAACTATGGCTACACCTTC.

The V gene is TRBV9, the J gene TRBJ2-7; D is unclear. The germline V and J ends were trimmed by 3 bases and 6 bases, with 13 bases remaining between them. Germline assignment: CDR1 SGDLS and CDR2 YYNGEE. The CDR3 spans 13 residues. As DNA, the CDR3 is TGTGCCAGCAGCGGGCCTAGATACGGCGAGCAGTACTTC. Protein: CASSGPRYGEQYF.

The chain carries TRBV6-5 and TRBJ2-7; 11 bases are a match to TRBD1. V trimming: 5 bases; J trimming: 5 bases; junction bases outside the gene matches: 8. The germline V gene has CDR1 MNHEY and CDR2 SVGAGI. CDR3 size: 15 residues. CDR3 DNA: TGTGCCAGCAGTCCCCGGGGGACAGGGGGGGACGAGCAGTACTTC. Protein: CASSPRGTGGDEQYF.

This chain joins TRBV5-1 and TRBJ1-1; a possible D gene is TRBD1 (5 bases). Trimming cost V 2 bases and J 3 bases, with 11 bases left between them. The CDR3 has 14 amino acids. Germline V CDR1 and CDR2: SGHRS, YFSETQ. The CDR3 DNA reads TGCGCCAGCAGCTTCGCGGGGCTGGACACTGAAGCTTTCTTT. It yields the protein CASSFAGLDTEAFF.

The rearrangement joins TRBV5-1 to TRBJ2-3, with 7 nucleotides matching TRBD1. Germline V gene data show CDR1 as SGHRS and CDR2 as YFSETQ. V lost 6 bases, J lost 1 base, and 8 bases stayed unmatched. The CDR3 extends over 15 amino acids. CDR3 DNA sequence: TGCGCCAGCACCTCTAGGGGGCCTGGCACAGATACGCAGTATTTT. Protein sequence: CASTSRGPGTDTQYF.

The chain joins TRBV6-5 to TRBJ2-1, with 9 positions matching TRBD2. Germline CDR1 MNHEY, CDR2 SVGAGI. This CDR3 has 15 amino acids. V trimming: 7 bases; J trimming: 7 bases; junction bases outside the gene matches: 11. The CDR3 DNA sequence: TGTGCCAGCACCCCCCTTAGCGGGAGTTGGAATGAGCAGTTCTTC. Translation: CASTPLSGSWNEQFF.

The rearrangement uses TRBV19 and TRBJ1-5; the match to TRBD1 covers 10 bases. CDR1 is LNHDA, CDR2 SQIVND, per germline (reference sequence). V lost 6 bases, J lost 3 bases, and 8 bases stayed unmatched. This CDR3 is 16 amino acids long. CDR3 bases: TGTGCCAGTAGGAAATCCGGGACAGGGGACAATCAGCCCCAGCATTTT. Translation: CASRKSGTGDNQPQHF. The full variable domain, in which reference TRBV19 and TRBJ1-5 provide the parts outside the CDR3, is DGGITQSPKYLFRKEGQNVTLSCEQNLNHDAMYWYRQDPGQGLRLIYYSQIVNDFQKGDIAEGYSVSREKKESFPLTVTSAQKNPTAFYLCASRKSGTGDNQPQHFGDGTRLSIL.

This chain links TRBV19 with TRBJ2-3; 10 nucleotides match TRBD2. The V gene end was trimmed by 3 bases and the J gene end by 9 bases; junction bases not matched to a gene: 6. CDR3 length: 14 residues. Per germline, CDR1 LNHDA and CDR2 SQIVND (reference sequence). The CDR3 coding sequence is TGTGCCAGTAGTATGGGGACTAGCGAAGACACGCAGTATTTT. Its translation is CASSMGTSEDTQYF.

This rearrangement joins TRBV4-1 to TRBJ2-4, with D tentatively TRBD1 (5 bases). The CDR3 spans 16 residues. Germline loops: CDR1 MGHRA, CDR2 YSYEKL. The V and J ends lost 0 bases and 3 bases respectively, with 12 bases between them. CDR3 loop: CASSQERGRDKNIQYF. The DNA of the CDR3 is TGCGCCAGCAGCCAAGAGCGAGGCAGGGACAAAAACATTCAGTACTTC.

The CDR3 DNA reads TGTGCCTGGAGTCTAGGATACGAGCAGTACTTC. Its translation: CAWSLGYEQYF. The chain employs TRBV30 and TRBJ2-7; no clear D. The CDR3 is 11 residues long. V was shortened by 2 bases and J by 4 bases, with 6 bases between the two germline ends. Germline CDR1 and CDR2: GTSNPN and SVGIG (reference sequence).

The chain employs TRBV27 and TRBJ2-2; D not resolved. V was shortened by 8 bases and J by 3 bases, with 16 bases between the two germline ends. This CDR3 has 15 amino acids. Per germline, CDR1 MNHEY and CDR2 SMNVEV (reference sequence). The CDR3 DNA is TGTGCCAGCTCGAAAGGTGACTCGTACACCGGGGAGCTGTTTTTT. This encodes CASSKGDSYTGELFF.

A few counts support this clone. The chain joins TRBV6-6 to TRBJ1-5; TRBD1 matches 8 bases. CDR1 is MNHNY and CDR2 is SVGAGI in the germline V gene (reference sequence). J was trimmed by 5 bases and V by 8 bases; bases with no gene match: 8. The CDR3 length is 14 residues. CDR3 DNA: TGTGCCAGCCGATACAGGGGGGCGGATCAGCCCCAGCATTTT. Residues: CASRYRGADQPQHF.

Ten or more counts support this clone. The CDR3 DNA follows: TGTGCCAGCAGTCCCCGGGACACCGACTATGGCTACACCTTC. Translated: CASSPRDTDYGYTF. The genes are TRBV6-6 and TRBJ1-2, with D possibly TRBD1 on 6 matching bases. V was trimmed by 5 bases and J by 3 bases, leaving 13 bases between them. Per germline, CDR1 MNHNY and CDR2 SVGAGI (reference sequence). The CDR3 totals 14 residues.

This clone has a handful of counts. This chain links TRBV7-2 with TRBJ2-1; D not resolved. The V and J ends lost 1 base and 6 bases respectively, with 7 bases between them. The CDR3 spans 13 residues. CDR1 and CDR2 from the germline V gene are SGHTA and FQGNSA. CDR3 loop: CASSLGPSNEQFF. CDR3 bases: TGTGCCAGCAGCTTAGGGCCTAGCAATGAGCAGTTCTTC.

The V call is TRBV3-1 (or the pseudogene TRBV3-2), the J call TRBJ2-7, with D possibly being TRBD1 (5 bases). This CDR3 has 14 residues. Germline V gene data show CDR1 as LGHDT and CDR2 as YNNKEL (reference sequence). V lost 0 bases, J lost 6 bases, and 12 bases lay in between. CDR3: CASSQEIRVSEQYF. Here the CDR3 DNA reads TGTGCCAGCAGCCAAGAAATCAGGGTAAGCGAGCAGTACTTC.

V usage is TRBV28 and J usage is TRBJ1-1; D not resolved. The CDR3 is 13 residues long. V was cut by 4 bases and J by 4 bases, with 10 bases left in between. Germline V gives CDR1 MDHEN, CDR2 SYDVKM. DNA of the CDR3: TGTGCCAGCAGTTCCCCCCCGTCCACTGAAGCTTTCTTT. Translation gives CASSSPPSTEAFF.

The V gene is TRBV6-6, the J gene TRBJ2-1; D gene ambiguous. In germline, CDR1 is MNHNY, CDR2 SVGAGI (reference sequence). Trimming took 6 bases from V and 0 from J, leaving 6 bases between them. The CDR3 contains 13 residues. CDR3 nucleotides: TGTGCCAGCAGGGCTAGCTCCTACAATGAGCAGTTCTTC. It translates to CASRASSYNEQFF.

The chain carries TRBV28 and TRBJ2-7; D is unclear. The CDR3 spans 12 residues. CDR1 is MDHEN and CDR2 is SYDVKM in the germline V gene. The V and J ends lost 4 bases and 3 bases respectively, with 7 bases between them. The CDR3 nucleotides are TGTGCCAGCAGTTCGAGCGTCTACGAGCAGTACTTC. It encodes CASSSSVYEQYF. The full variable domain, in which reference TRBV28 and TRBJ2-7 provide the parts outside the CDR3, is DVKVTQSSRYLVKRTGEKVFLECVQDMDHENMFWYRQDPGLGLRLIYFSYDVKMKEKGDIPEGYSVSREKKERFSLILESASTNQTSMYLCASSSSVYEQYFGPGTRLTVT.

For the CDR3, the DNA is TGTGCCAGTGCGACTCGCTCCTACAATGAGCAGTTCTTC. It yields the protein CASATRSYNEQFF. This chain joins TRBV14 and TRBJ2-1; D not certain. The CDR3 sequence is 13 residues long. The germline CDR1 and CDR2 sequences are SGHDN and FVKESK. V lost 9 bases and J 0 bases, leaving 9 bases between the germline ends. The full variable domain, with the rest looked up from reference TRBV14 and TRBJ2-1, is EAGVTQFPSHSVIEKGQTVTLRCDPISGHDNLYWYRRVMGKEIKFLLHFVKESKQDESGMPNNRFLAERTGGTYSTLKVQPAELEDSGVYFCASATRSYNEQFFGPGTRLTVL.

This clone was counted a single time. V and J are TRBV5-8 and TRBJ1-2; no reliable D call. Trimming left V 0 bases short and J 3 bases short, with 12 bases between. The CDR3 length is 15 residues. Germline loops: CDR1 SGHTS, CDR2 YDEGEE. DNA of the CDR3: TGTGCCAGCAGCTTGGATCGGATAGCCTACTATGGCTACACCTTC. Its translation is CASSLDRIAYYGYTF.

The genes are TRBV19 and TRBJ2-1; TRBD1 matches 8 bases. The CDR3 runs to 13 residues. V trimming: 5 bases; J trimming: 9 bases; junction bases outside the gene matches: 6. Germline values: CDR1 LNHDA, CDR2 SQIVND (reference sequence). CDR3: CASSLTGESEQFF. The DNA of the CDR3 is TGTGCCAGTAGTTTGACAGGGGAGAGTGAGCAGTTCTTC.

The CDR3 nucleotides read TGTGCCAGCAGAGACCGGGACAGGGTGAACACTGAAGCTTTCTTT. Translating gives CASRDRDRVNTEAFF. This chain uses TRBV6-6 with TRBJ1-1, with 9 bases lining up with TRBD1. The germline V gene has CDR1 MNHNY and CDR2 SVGAGI (reference sequence). This CDR3 has 15 residues. V lost 6 bases, J lost 0 bases, and 5 bases stayed unmatched.

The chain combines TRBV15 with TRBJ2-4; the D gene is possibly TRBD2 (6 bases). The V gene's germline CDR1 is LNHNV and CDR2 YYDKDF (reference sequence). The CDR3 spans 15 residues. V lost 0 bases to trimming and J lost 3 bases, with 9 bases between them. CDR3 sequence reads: CATSRDMGLKNIQYF. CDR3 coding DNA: TGTGCCACCAGCAGAGATATGGGACTCAAAAACATTCAGTACTTC.

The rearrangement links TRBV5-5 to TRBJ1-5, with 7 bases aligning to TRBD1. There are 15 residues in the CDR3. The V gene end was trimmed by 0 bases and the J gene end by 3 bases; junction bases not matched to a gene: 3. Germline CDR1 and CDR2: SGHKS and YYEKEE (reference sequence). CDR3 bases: TGTGCCAGCAGCTTGGGTGGACAGGCCAATCAGCCCCAGCATTTT. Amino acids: CASSLGGQANQPQHF.

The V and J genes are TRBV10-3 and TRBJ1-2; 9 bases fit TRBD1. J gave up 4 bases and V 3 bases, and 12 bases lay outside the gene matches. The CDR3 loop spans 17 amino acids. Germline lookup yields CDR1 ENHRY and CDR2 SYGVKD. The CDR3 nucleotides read TGTGCCATCAGTGAAGGTTTAGGACAGGGGACCTCCTATGGCTACACCTTC. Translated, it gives CAISEGLGQGTSYGYTF.